The clone carrying this T cell receptor (beta chain) was counted at least ten times. Trimming left V 3 bases short and J 0 bases short, with 11 bases between. Germline-derived CDR1 and CDR2 are SGHNT and YENEEA. CDR3 length equals 16 residues. This specimen comes from a study of sequential checkpoint blockade in melanoma. Study details: After nivolumab or ipilimumab alone, about 20 patients had week-13 rebiopsies.

Treatment given: randomized to nivolumab then ipilimumab (arm A) or the reverse (arm B). Here immunoSEQ multiplex PCR was the method, and the copy in TCRdb shows in-frame clones only, minus some. The repertoire holds roughly 4,700 clones, with around 25% as singletons. This chain connects TRBV11-3 to TRBJ2-2; tentative D call: TRBD2 (5 bases). The specimen comprised tumor tissue (inferred from file names), sampled from a patient given nivolumab and ipilimumab in sequence. The TCR sequence derives from a human donor with melanoma. CDR3 amino acids: CASSFSGDSNTGELFF. In nucleotides, the CDR3 is TGTGCCAGCAGCTTTTCCGGGGATTCGAACACCGGGGAGCTGTTTTTT.